Here is one T cell receptor beta chain with its context. No antigen is known for it. J was trimmed by 7 bases and V by 4 bases; bases with no gene match: 12. CDR3 size: 16 residues. CDR1 and CDR2 (germline): SGHTA, FQGNSA. Library construction involved attaching unique molecular identifiers to individual cDNA molecules, which allowed quantitative, reproducible TCR counting. TCRdb processed the RACE reads anew with MiXCR; each CDR3 protein has one entry. The sample lists roughly 380,000 distinct CDR3 sequences, 4.5% to 6% occurring once. Time point indicated: pre-sensitization, week 0. Treatment defined: therapeutic diphenylcyclopropenone sensitization with weekly scalp DPC. The sample comes from a study of human T cells and chemical hapten exposure. Study-level findings and limits: TCRs at a frequency above 1 in 1000 stayed unchanged with DPC sensitization. Compared with pre-sensitization or healthy control sets, expanded TCRs clustered more.

The clonotype was recovered from a woman in her forties or fifties with alopecia areata. Some clones in this sample may be carry-over from other donors' samples. J is TRBJ2-1 and V is TRBV7-2; TRBD2 agrees at 8 bases. The sample consisted of whole blood, taken in connection with sensitization to the hapten diphenylcyclopropenone (DPC). The CDR3 nucleotides read TGTGCCAGCAGCTCCCGGCGGGGGGTTGGCGGTAATGAGCAGTTCTTC. It specifies CASSSRRGVGGNEQFF.